The TCR beta chain under discussion was sequenced for a study of blood T cell repertoires in COVID-19. This table comes from immunoSEQ multiplex PCR, and its TCRdb copy is limited to in-frame clones, with some not included. The sample has 50,000 to 75,000 clones, around 85% seen once. The CDR3 contains 13 residues. The germline V gene has CDR1 SGHVS and CDR2 FQNEAQ. The V segment lost 5 bases and the J segment 15 bases; nucleotides outside the gene matches: 8. The clonotype originates from an elderly woman with active or convalescent COVID-19. Sequencing was performed on peripheral blood. The chain joins TRBV7-8 to TRBJ2-1, with TRBD2 matching over 12 bases. The CDR3 protein is CASSPPSSGGAFF. The CDR3 DNA reads as TGTGCCAGCAGCCCCCCTTCTAGCGGGGGGGCGTTCTTC.